Listed here are 27 T cell receptor beta chains from one sample, sequenced in a study of T cell changes during pregnancy in multiple sclerosis. The data were produced by immunoSEQ multiplex PCR, yet TCRdb's version contains in-frame clones alone and is incomplete. This table holds about 130,000 clones, roughly 97% found once. This material consisted of peripheral blood, taken after pregnancy. All receptors derive from a female donor with multiple sclerosis, enrolled in a pregnancy study.

This clone has a handful of counts. The chain links TRBV7-2 to TRBJ2-3; 10 bases fit TRBD2. V was clipped by 2 bases and J by 6 bases; unmatched bases: 8. CDR1 and CDR2 (germline): SGHTA, FQGNSA. The CDR3 sequence is 16 residues long. CDR3 protein: CASSLLSSGRADTQYF. CDR3 bases: TGTGCCAGCAGCTTATTGTCGAGCGGGAGGGCCGATACGCAGTATTTT.

The chain links TRBV5-8 to TRBJ2-3; D possibly corresponds to TRBD1 (5 bases). V lost 3 bases and J 3 bases, leaving 23 bases between the germline ends. The germline V gene has CDR1 SGHTS and CDR2 YDEGEE. The CDR3 is 18 residues long. In DNA, the CDR3 is TGTGCCAGCAGCTCTCACAGGCCAGGGATATTTAGGACAGATACGCAGTATTTT. This sequence encodes CASSSHRPGIFRTDTQYF.

The chain employs TRBV9 and TRBJ2-1; D is possibly TRBD2 (5 bases). Trimming pared 4 bases from V and 2 bases from J, leaving 16 bases between. The CDR3 is made up of 16 amino acids. Germline loops: CDR1 SGDLS, CDR2 YYNGEE. CDR3 DNA sequence: TGTGCCAGCAGCCCTTTGGGCCACGGGACCTACAATGAGCAGTTCTTC. Encoded protein: CASSPLGHGTYNEQFF.

The chain uses TRBV7-9 and TRBJ2-7; TRBD2 might be the D (6 bases). V lost 1 base to trimming and J lost 6 bases, with 13 bases between them. Germline assignment: CDR1 SEHNR and CDR2 FQNEAQ (reference sequence). The CDR3 is 14 amino acids. The CDR3: CASSLVLAFSEQYF. The CDR3 DNA reads TGTGCCAGCAGCTTAGTACTAGCATTTAGCGAGCAGTACTTC.

The rearrangement uses TRBV19 and TRBJ1-1; no clear D gene. CDR3 size: 11 residues. Trimming pared 6 bases from V and 6 bases from J, leaving 8 bases between. Germline CDR1 LNHDA, CDR2 SQIVND (reference sequence). CDR3 region: CASRASSEAFF. For the CDR3, the DNA is TGTGCCAGTAGAGCGAGTTCTGAAGCTTTCTTT.

This clone was detected only once. V and J are TRBV5-6 and TRBJ1-5; TRBD1 aligns across 9 bases. The CDR3 totals 19 residues. The germline gives CDR1 SGHDT, CDR2 YYEEEE. V dropped 2 bases and J dropped 0; count of bases not matched to a gene: 12. The CDR3 here is CASSLRLGGTGPSNQPQHF. DNA for the CDR3: TGTGCCAGCAGCTTACGGTTGGGAGGGACAGGGCCTAGCAATCAGCCCCAGCATTTT. Looking up the rest from reference TRBV5-6 and TRBJ1-5 gives the full variable domain: DAGVTQSPTHLIKTRGQQVTLRCSPKSGHDTVSWYQQALGQGPQFIFQYYEEEERQRGNFPDRFSGHQFPNYSSELNVNALLLGDSALYLCASSLRLGGTGPSNQPQHFGDGTRLSIL.

This sequence joins TRBV9 and TRBJ2-1, with 7 bases aligning to TRBD2. The CDR3 extends over 15 amino acids. Unmatched junction bases numbered 10, after V lost 3 bases and J lost 7 bases. Germline V gene sequence: CDR1 SGDLS, CDR2 YYNGEE. The CDR3 DNA sequence: TGTGCCAGCAGCGGATCGACTTGGCGGGGGAATGAGCAGTTCTTC. Protein product: CASSGSTWRGNEQFF.

The gene calls are TRBV19 and TRBJ2-5; 7 nucleotides match TRBD1. Germline lookup yields CDR1 LNHDA and CDR2 SQIVND (reference sequence). Losses at the gene ends were 3 bases for V and 3 bases for J; bases not matched to a gene: 7. The CDR3 sequence is 15 residues long. Written as DNA, the CDR3 is TGTGCCAGTAGTATCGGGACAGTATGGGAAGAGACCCAGTACTTC. This gives the protein CASSIGTVWEETQYF.

V and J are TRBV9 and TRBJ1-2; a weak D match, TRBD1 (5 bases). The CDR3 runs to 13 residues. The V gene's germline CDR1 is SGDLS and CDR2 YYNGEE. V shed 0 bases and J shed 7 bases, with 10 bases lying between them. This chain's CDR3 is CASSVERDSGYTF. CDR3 bases: TGTGCCAGCAGCGTAGAAAGGGACTCTGGCTACACCTTC.

The rearrangement links TRBV7-3 to TRBJ2-3, with D perhaps matching TRBD1 (6 bases). Trimming removed 2 bases at V and 8 bases at J, with 11 bases between. CDR1 is SGHTA, CDR2 FQGTGA, per germline. CDR3 length equals 13 residues. The CDR3 region has the DNA TGTGCCAGCAGCTTAGGGACAACGGGTACGCAGTATTTT. Amino acids: CASSLGTTGTQYF.

The chain employs TRBV7-9 and TRBJ2-3; TRBD2 agrees at 7 bases. CDR3 size: 16 residues. The V and J ends lost 1 base and 6 bases, in that order; junction bases with no gene match: 10. Germline V gene lookup returns CDR1 SEHNR and CDR2 FQNEAQ (reference sequence). CDR3 protein: CASSLGDPGGGDTQYF. CDR3 DNA: TGTGCCAGCAGCTTAGGGGATCCGGGGGGAGGTGATACGCAGTATTTT.

V usage is TRBV28 and J usage is TRBJ1-3; no reliable D call. Germline V gives CDR1 MDHEN, CDR2 SYDVKM. The CDR3 is 14 residues long. With 1 base removed from V and 7 bases from J, the gap between germline ends came to 11 bases. The DNA for the CDR3 is TGTGCCAGCAGTTTATTCTCGCCCGAGAACACCATATATTTT. Translating gives CASSLFSPENTIYF.

The V call is TRBV5-1, the J call TRBJ2-3, with 7 bases lining up with TRBD2. The germline V gene has CDR1 SGHRS and CDR2 YFSETQ. This CDR3 region has 15 residues. Trimming removed 0 bases from V and 4 bases from J; junction bases left unmatched: 5. The CDR3 sequence is CASSLAGGSADTQYF. CDR3 in DNA: TGCGCCAGCAGCTTGGCAGGCGGGAGCGCAGATACGCAGTATTTT.

The rearrangement joins TRBV2 to TRBJ1-1; D perhaps matches TRBD1 (6 bases). CDR3 length: 15 residues. Per germline, CDR1 SNHLY and CDR2 FYNNEI. Trimming shortened V by 8 bases and J by 6 bases, and 22 bases separated the two germline ends. The CDR3 protein is CASLRGGSLMAEAFF. CDR3 coding DNA: TGTGCCAGCCTACGCGGGGGCAGTTTAATGGCTGAAGCTTTCTTT.

This sequence joins TRBV11-2 and TRBJ2-1; 8 bases fit TRBD2. The CDR3 is 15 amino acids. Germline V gives CDR1 SGHAT, CDR2 FQNNGV. Trimming took 1 base from V and 2 from J; bases not matched to a gene: 1. The CDR3 loop reads CASSLGLAPYNEQFF. For the CDR3, the DNA is TGTGCCAGCAGCTTAGGACTAGCGCCCTACAATGAGCAGTTCTTC.

This clone is a singleton in its sample. This chain joins TRBV4-2 and TRBJ2-3; D is possibly TRBD1 (5 bases). Germline V gene lookup returns CDR1 LGHNA and CDR2 YNFKEQ. Trimming stripped 0 bases from V and 1 base from J, with 5 bases between. The CDR3 is made up of 14 amino acids. The CDR3 DNA reads TGTGCCAGCAGCCAAGAAGGGGGCACAGATACGCAGTATTTT. Translated: CASSQEGGTDTQYF.

The CDR3 sequence is CASSLDGTGAGTDTQYF. CDR3 nucleotides: TGTGCCAGCAGCTTAGATGGGACAGGGGCGGGCACAGATACGCAGTATTTT. The chain uses TRBV11-2 and TRBJ2-3; 10 bases align to TRBD1. Germline V gene data show CDR1 as SGHAT and CDR2 as FQNNGV. V was clipped by 0 bases and J by 1 base; unmatched bases: 4. CDR3 length: 17 amino acids. Full variable domain (missing parts from reference TRBV11-2 and TRBJ2-3): EAGVAQSPRYKIIEKRQSVAFWCNPISGHATLYWYQQILGQGPKLLIQFQNNGVVDDSQLPKDRFSAERLKGVDSTLKIQPAKLEDSAVYLCASSLDGTGAGTDTQYFGPGTRLTVL.

The rearrangement joins TRBV6-5 to TRBJ1-3; D ambiguous. The ends were cut back, 3 bases at V and 4 bases at J, with 16 bases in the middle. The CDR3 runs 16 residues. The germline CDR1 and CDR2 sequences are MNHEY and SVGAGI. The CDR3 here is CASSYGSFQVGNTIYF. CDR3 in DNA: TGTGCCAGCAGTTATGGTTCCTTTCAGGTCGGAAACACCATATATTTT.

The chain is built from TRBV5-4 and TRBJ1-1, with 7 bases matching TRBD1. Germline CDR1 and CDR2: SGHNT and YYREEE (reference sequence). The CDR3 sequence is 14 residues long. Losses at the gene ends were 0 bases for V and 4 bases for J; bases not matched to a gene: 3. The CDR3 DNA sequence: TGTGCCAGCAGCTTGGGAGACAGGGCCACTGAAGCTTTCTTT. It encodes CASSLGDRATEAFF.

Remarks on this clone: The junction shows a germline mismatch at one end, possibly a read error. The chain combines TRBV5-1 with TRBJ1-2, with 8 bases aligning to TRBD1. The CDR3 extends over 13 amino acids. Germline V lookup: CDR1 SGHRS, CDR2 YFSETQ. As DNA, the CDR3 is TGCGCCAGCAGCCCGCGGACAGGGTGGTGGCCCTTCTTC. Translation: CASSPRTGWWPFF.

This rearrangement joins TRBV6-5 to TRBJ2-3; 7 bases agree with TRBD2. This CDR3 has 14 residues. Germline assignment: CDR1 MNHEY and CDR2 SVGAGI. With 7 bases clipped from V and 3 bases from J, the junction kept 7 bases outside the gene matches. The CDR3 sequence is CASTPTSPTDTQYF. The DNA for the CDR3 is TGTGCCAGCACCCCGACTAGCCCTACAGATACGCAGTATTTT.

V gene TRBV2 combines with J gene TRBJ2-3; TRBD1 matches at 7 bases. Germline CDR1 SNHLY, CDR2 FYNNEI. The CDR3 spans 16 residues. The trim removed 4 bases at V and 0 bases at J, leaving 7 bases unmatched. The CDR3 bases are TGTGCCAGCAGTGCCAGACAGGGCTACAGCACAGATACGCAGTATTTT. As protein: CASSARQGYSTDTQYF.

The chain couples TRBV4-2 to TRBJ2-3; tentative D call: TRBD1 (5 bases). Germline V lookup: CDR1 LGHNA, CDR2 YNFKEQ. Trimming left V 0 bases short and J 7 bases short, with 11 bases between. This CDR3 has 14 residues. For the CDR3, the DNA is TGTGCCAGCAGCCAAGATCTCAGGGAAAATACGCAGTATTTT. This encodes CASSQDLRENTQYF.

CDR3 sequence (DNA): TGTGCCAGCAGTTTGGGACAGGACTTTTACGAGCAGTACTTC. Translation: CASSLGQDFYEQYF. The chain has TRBV28 and TRBJ2-7, with 8 bases aligning to TRBD1. V lost 3 bases and J lost 4; bases outside the gene matches: 5. CDR3 length: 14 amino acids. CDR1 is MDHEN and CDR2 is SYDVKM in the germline V gene. The full variable domain, completed using reference TRBV28 and TRBJ2-7, is DVKVTQSSRYLVKRTGEKVFLECVQDMDHENMFWYRQDPGLGLRLIYFSYDVKMKEKGDIPEGYSVSREKKERFSLILESASTNQTSMYLCASSLGQDFYEQYFGPGTRLTVT.

The chain employs TRBV7-9 and TRBJ1-2; D is ambiguous. Germline V gene sequence: CDR1 SEHNR, CDR2 FQNEAQ (reference sequence). This CDR3 region has 14 residues. The V end lost 0 bases, the J end lost 4 bases, and 9 bases lay between the germline ends. The CDR3 spells CASSLAPQSYGYTF. CDR3 nucleotides: TGTGCCAGCAGCTTAGCGCCACAGTCCTATGGCTACACCTTC.

The rearrangement uses TRBV27 and TRBJ1-1; possibly TRBD1 for D (5 bases). The CDR3 consists of 16 residues. V gave up 6 bases and J gave up 3 bases, with 20 bases separating them. CDR1 and CDR2 from the germline V gene are MNHEY and SMNVEV (reference sequence). The CDR3 sequence is CASRVPGLGQDTEAFF. The CDR3 DNA follows: TGTGCCAGCAGGGTCCCGGGACTAGGGCAGGACACTGAAGCTTTCTTT.

The V and J genes are TRBV6-1 and TRBJ2-1, with D possibly being TRBD1 (5 bases). Germline V gives CDR1 MNHNS, CDR2 SASEGT. The CDR3 has 13 amino acids. Between the trimmed V and J ends, which lost 0 bases and 7 bases, there was a span of 7 bases. The CDR3 sequence is CASSEARDNEQFF. CDR3 coding DNA: TGTGCCAGCAGTGAAGCCAGGGATAATGAGCAGTTCTTC.